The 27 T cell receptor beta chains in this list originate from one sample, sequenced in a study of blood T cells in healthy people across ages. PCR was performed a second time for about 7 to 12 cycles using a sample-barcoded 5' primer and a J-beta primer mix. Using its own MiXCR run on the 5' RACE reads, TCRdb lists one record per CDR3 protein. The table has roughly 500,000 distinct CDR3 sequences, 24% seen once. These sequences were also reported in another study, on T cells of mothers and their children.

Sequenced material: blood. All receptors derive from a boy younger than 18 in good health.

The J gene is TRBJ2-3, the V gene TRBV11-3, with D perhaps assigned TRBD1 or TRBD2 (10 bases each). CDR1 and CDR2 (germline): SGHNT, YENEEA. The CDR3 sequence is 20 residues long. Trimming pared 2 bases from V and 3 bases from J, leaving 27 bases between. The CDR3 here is CASSLPRDRGVAGGTDTQYF. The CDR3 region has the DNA TGTGCCAGCAGCTTACCGAGGGACAGGGGAGTAGCGGGAGGAACAGATACGCAGTATTTT.

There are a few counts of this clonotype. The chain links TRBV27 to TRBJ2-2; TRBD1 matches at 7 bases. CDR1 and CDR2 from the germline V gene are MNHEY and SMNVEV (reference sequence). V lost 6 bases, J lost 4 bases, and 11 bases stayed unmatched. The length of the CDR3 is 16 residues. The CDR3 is CASRPRQGVITGELFF. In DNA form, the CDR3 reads TGTGCCAGCAGACCCAGACAGGGAGTGATCACCGGGGAGCTGTTTTTT.

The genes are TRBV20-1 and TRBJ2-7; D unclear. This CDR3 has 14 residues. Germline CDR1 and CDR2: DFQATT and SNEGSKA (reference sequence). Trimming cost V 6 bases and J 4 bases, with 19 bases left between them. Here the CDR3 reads CSALPVNSIYEQYF. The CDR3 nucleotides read TGCAGTGCCCTCCCGGTCAACTCAATTTACGAGCAGTACTTC.

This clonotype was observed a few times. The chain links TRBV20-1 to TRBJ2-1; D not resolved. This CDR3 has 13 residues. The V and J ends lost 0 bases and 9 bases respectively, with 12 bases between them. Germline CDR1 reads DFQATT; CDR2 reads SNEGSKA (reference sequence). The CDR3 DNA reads TGCAGTGCTAGAGATCCTCCCATGCTTGAGCAGTTCTTC. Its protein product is CSARDPPMLEQFF.

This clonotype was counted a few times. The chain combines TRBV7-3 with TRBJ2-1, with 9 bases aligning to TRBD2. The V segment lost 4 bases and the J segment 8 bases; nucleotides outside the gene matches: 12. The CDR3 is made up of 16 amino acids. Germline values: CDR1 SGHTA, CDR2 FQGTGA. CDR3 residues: CASSSLGSGGIDEQFF. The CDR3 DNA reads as TGTGCCAGCAGCTCCCTCGGGAGCGGGGGGATTGATGAGCAGTTCTTC.

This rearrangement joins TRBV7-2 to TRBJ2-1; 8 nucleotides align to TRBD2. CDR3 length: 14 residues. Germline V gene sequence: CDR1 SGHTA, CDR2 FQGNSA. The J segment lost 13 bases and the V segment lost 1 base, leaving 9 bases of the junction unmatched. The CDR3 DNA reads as TGTGCCAGCAGCTTAGTGGGTATGACTAGCGTACAGTTCTTC. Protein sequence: CASSLVGMTSVQFF.

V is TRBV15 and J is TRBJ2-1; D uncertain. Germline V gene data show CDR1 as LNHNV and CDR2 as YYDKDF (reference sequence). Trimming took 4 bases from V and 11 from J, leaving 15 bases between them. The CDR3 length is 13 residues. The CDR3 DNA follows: TGTGCCACCAGCACCCAACAAACGAGACAGCAGTTCTTC. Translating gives CATSTQQTRQQFF.

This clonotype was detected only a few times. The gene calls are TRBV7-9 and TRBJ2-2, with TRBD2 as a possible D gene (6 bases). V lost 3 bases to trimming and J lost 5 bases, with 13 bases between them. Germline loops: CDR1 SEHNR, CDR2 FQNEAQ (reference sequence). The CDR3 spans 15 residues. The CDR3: CASSFFLGGTGELFF. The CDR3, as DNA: TGTGCCAGCAGCTTCTTCCTGGGGGGTACCGGGGAGCTGTTTTTT.

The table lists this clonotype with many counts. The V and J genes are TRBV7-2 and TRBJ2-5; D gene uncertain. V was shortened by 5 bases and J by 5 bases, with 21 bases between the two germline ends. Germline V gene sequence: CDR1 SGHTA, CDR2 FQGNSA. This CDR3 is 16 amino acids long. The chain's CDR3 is CASSRPVDPDEETQYF. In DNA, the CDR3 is TGTGCCAGCAGCCGCCCCGTAGATCCGGATGAGGAGACCCAGTACTTC.

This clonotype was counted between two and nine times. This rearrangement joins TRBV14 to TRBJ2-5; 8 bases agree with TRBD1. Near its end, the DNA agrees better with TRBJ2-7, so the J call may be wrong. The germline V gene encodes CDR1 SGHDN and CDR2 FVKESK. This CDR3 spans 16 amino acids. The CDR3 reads CASSQGAETGAYEQYF. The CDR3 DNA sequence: TGTGCCAGCAGCCAAGGGGCTGAGACAGGGGCCTACGAGCAGTACTTC.

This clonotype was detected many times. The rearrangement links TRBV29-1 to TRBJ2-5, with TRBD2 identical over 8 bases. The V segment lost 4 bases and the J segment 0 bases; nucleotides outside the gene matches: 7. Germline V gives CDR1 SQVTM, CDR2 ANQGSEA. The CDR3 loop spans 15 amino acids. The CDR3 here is CSVAGGTRDQETQYF. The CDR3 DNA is TGCAGCGTTGCCGGGGGGACTAGGGACCAAGAGACCCAGTACTTC.

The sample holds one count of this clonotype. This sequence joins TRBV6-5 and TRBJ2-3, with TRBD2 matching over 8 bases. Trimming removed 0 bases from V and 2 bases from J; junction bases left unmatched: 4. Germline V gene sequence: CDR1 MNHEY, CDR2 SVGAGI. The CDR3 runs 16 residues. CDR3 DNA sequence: TGTGCCAGCAGTTACTCGATAGCGGGGAACACAGATACGCAGTATTTT. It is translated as CASSYSIAGNTDTQYF.

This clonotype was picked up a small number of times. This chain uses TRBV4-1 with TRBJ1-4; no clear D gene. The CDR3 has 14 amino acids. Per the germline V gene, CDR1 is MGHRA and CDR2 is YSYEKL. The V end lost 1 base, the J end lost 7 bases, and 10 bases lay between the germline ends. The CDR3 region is CASSQAAEGEKLFF. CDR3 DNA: TGCGCCAGCAGCCAAGCGGCGGAGGGTGAAAAACTGTTTTTT.

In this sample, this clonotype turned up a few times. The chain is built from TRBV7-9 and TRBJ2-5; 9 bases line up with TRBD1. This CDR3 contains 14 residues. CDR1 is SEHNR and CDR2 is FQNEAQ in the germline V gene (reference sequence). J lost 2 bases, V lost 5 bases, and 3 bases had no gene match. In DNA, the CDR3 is TGTGCCAGCAGCGACGGGACAGGGCAAGAGACCCAGTACTTC. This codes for CASSDGTGQETQYF. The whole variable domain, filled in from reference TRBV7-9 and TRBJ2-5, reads DTGVSQNPRHKITKRGQNVTFRCDPISEHNRLYWYRQTLGQGPEFLTYFQNEAQLEKSRLLSDRFSAERPKGSFSTLEIQRTEQGDSAMYLCASSDGTGQETQYFGPGTRLLVL.

This CDR3 is CASSLDVRDYGYTF. CDR3 in DNA: TGTGCCAGCAGTTTGGATGTCCGCGACTATGGCTACACCTTC. The rearrangement joins TRBV6-5 to TRBJ1-2, with unresolved D. From germline, CDR1 is MNHEY and CDR2 SVGAGI. The CDR3 totals 14 residues. V lost 4 bases, J lost 3 bases, and 12 bases lay in between.

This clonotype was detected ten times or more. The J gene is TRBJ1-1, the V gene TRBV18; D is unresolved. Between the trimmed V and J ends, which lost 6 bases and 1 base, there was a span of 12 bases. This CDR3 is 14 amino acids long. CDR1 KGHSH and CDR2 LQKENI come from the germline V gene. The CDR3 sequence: CASSPGPRNTEAFF. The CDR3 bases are TGTGCCAGCTCCCCGGGCCCGAGGAACACTGAAGCTTTCTTT. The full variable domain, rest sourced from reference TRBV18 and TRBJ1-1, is NAGVMQNPRHLVRRRGQEARLRCSPMKGHSHVYWYRQLPEEGLKFMVYLQKENIIDESGMPKERFSAEFPKEGPSILRIQQVVRGDSAAYFCASSPGPRNTEAFFGQGTRLTVV.

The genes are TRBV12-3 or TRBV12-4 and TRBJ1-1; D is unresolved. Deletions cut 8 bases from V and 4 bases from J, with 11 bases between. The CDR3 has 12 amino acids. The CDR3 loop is CASWLGSTEAFF. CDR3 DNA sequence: TGTGCCAGCTGGCTGGGGAGCACTGAAGCTTTCTTT.

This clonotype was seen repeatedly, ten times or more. CDR3 amino acids: CAPSSTSCGADTQYF. CDR3 DNA: TGTGCTCCATCTTCGACTAGTTGTGGGGCAGATACGCAGTATTTT. The V and J genes are TRBV12-5 and TRBJ2-3, with D perhaps TRBD2 (6 bases). CDR1 and CDR2 (germline): LGHNT, FRNRAP. The CDR3 is 15 amino acids. V gave up 11 bases and J gave up 4 bases, with 22 bases separating them.

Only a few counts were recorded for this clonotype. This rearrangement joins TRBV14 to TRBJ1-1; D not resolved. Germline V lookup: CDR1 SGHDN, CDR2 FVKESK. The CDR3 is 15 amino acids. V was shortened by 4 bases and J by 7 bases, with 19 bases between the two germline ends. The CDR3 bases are TGTGCCAGCAGCCCCCTGGGAGGCAGCCGGGGTGAAGCTTTCTTT. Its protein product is CASSPLGGSRGEAFF.

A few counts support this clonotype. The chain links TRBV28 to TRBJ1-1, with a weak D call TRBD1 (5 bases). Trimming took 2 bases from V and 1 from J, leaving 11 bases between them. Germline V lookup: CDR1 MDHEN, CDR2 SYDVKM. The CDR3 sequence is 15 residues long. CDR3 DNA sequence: TGTGCCAGCAGTTTAGCGGCAGGGCCGAACACTGAAGCTTTCTTT. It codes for CASSLAAGPNTEAFF.

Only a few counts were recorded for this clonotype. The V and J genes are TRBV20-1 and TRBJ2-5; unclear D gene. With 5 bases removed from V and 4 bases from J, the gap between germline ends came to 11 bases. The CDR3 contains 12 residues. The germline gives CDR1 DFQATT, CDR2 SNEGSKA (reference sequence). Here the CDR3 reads CSAGPTGETQYF. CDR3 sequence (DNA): TGCAGTGCTGGTCCCACGGGAGAGACCCAGTACTTC.

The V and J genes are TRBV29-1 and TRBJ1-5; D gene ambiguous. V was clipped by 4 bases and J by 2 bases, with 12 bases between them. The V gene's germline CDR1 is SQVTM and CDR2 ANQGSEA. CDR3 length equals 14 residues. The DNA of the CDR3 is TGCAGCGTTGTCTTCGGGTCGGGCAATCAGCCCCAGCATTTT. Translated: CSVVFGSGNQPQHF.

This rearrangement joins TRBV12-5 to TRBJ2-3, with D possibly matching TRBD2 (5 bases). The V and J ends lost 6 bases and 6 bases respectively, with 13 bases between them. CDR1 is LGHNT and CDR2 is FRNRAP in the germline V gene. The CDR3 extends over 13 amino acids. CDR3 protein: CASGVSGGDTQYF. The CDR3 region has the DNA TGTGCTAGTGGAGTAAGCGGCGGGGATACGCAGTATTTT. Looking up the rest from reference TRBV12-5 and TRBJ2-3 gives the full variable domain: DARVTQTPRHKVTEMGQEVTMRCQPILGHNTVFWYRQTMMQGLELLAYFRNRAPLDDSGMPKDRFSAEMPDATLATLKIQPSEPRDSAVYFCASGVSGGDTQYFGPGTRLTVL.

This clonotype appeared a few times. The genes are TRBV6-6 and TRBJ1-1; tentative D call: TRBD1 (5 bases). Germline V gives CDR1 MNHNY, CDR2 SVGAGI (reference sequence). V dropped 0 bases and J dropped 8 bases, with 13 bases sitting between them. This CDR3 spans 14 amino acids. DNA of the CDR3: TGTGCCAGCAGTTACTCCCTAACAGGCGGAGAAGCTTTCTTT. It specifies CASSYSLTGGEAFF.

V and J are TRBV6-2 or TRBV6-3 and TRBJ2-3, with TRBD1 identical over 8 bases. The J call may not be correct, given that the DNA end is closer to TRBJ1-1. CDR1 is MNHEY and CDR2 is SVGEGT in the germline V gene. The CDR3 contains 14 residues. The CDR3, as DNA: TGTGCCAGCAACTTACAGGGGGAAGACACTGAAGCTTTCTTT. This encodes CASNLQGEDTEAFF.

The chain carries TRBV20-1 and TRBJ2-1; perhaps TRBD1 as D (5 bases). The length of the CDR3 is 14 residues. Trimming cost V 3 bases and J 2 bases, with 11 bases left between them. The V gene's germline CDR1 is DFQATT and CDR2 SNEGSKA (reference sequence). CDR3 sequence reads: CSARSGQTYNEQFF. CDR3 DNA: TGCAGTGCTAGGTCAGGACAAACCTACAATGAGCAGTTCTTC.

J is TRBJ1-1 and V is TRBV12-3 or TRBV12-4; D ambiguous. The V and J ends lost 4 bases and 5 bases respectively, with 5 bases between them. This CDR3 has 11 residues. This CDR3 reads CASSYLTEAFF. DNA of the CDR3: TGTGCCAGCAGTTACCTAACTGAAGCTTTCTTT.